This paragraph reports one T cell receptor (beta chain). Its specificity is unknown. These data are taken from a study of cytomegalovirus exposure and HLA in healthy donors. General study points: Within an earlier analysis, most TCR beta V segments proved productive either about 87% or about 30% of the time.

In nominal health when sampled, donors likely had unrecorded immune exposures nonetheless. PCR employed 60 Vbeta and 13 Jbeta primers. Assay: immunoSEQ multiplex PCR; the TCRdb copy retains only in-frame clones and omits some. The sample includes some 180,000 clones, around 80% seen only once; the top ten take around 1.4%. Germline assignment: CDR1 MNHNS and CDR2 SASEGT. The V and J ends lost 6 bases and 0 bases, in that order; junction bases with no gene match: 6. The CDR3 loop spans 15 amino acids. V gene TRBV6-1 combines with J gene TRBJ2-7; TRBD2 agrees at 9 bases. The sequence was collected from a girl under 18 in good health and CMV-seropositive. Input material: PBMCs. In nucleotides, the CDR3 is TGTGCCAGCAGCACCTCGACTAGCGGCTCCTACGAGCAGTACTTC. It codes for CASSTSTSGSYEQYF.